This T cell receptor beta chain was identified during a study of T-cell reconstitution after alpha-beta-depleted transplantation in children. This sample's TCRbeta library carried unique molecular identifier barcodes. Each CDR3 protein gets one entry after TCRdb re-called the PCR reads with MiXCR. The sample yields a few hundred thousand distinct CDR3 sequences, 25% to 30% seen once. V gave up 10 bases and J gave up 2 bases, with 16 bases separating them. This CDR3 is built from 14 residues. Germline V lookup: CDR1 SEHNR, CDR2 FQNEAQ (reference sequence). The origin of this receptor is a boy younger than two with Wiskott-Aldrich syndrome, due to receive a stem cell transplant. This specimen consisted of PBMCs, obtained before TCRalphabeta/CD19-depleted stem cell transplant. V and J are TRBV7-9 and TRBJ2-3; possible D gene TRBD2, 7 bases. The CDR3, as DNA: TGTGCCACCTCGCTGGGGGGGGCCACAGATACGCAGTATTTT. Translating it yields CATSLGGATDTQYF.